What follows are 7 T cell receptor beta chains derived from one specimen sequenced in a study of T cells after yellow fever vaccination. TCRdb re-called the 5' RACE reads through MiXCR, storing one row per CDR3 protein. Of about 300,000 distinct CDR3 sequences listed, under 9% were seen once; the top ten hold 3% to 3.5%. The starting material was CD4+ T cells sorted from PBMCs, obtained 5 days after the yellow fever booster vaccination. The receptor source for this set is a man younger than 30 who received the YFV17D yellow fever vaccine.

The sample holds many counts of this clonotype. The chain uses TRBV7-3 and TRBJ2-6; perhaps TRBD1 as D (5 bases). Germline V gene lookup returns CDR1 SGHTA and CDR2 FQGTGA. V shed 6 bases and J shed 0 bases, with 15 bases lying between them. The CDR3 totals 17 residues. The CDR3 DNA is TGTGCCAGCAGTCCCACAGGCACCAACTCTGGGGCCAACGTCCTGACTTTC. It translates to CASSPTGTNSGANVLTF.

The table lists this clonotype with a few counts. The rearrangement links TRBV5-1 to TRBJ2-5; no reliable D call. V was trimmed by 7 bases and J by 4 bases, leaving 14 bases between them. Per the germline V gene, CDR1 is SGHRS and CDR2 is YFSETQ. The CDR3 sequence is 13 residues long. DNA for the CDR3: TGCGCCAGCGGGGATGGGTTAGGAGAGACCCAGTACTTC. Translation: CASGDGLGETQYF.

The table lists this clonotype with a few counts. The V call is TRBV6-6, the J call TRBJ2-7, with D perhaps matching TRBD1 (6 bases). CDR3 length: 15 amino acids. The V and J ends lost 0 bases and 5 bases respectively, with 14 bases between them. In germline, CDR1 is MNHNY, CDR2 SVGAGI (reference sequence). The CDR3 sequence is CASSYSKGDWDEQYF. CDR3 DNA: TGTGCCAGCAGTTACTCGAAGGGGGATTGGGACGAGCAGTACTTC.

The chain recombines TRBV14 with TRBJ2-5; D remains ambiguous. The germline gives CDR1 SGHDN, CDR2 FVKESK. The ends were cut back, 1 base at V and 0 bases at J, with 12 bases in the middle. There are 16 residues in the CDR3. The CDR3 here is CASSQGRRSHQETQYF. CDR3 nucleotides: TGTGCCAGCAGCCAAGGGCGGCGGTCCCACCAAGAGACCCAGTACTTC.

This clonotype was seen more than once but under ten times. The rearrangement joins TRBV15 to TRBJ1-6; D unclear. V lost 0 bases and J lost 7, with 10 bases in between. The CDR3 totals 15 residues. CDR1 is LNHNV and CDR2 is YYDKDF in the germline V gene (reference sequence). The CDR3 DNA sequence: TGTGCCACCAGCAGAGAACCAGGCCCGAATTCACCCCTCCACTTT. Translated, it gives CATSREPGPNSPLHF.

The chain uses TRBV19 and TRBJ2-3, with unresolved D. V gave up 3 bases and J gave up 4 bases, with 8 bases separating them. Germline CDR1 reads LNHDA; CDR2 reads SQIVND (reference sequence). The CDR3 consists of 13 residues. DNA of the CDR3: TGTGCCAGTAGTATTTCCCCGGCAGATACGCAGTATTTT. Translating it yields CASSISPADTQYF. The full variable domain, in which reference TRBV19 and TRBJ2-3 provide the parts outside the CDR3, is DGGITQSPKYLFRKEGQNVTLSCEQNLNHDAMYWYRQDPGQGLRLIYYSQIVNDFQKGDIAEGYSVSREKKESFPLTVTSAQKNPTAFYLCASSISPADTQYFGPGTRLTVL.

This clonotype came up many times. The rearrangement uses TRBV7-2 and TRBJ2-1, with 15 positions matching TRBD2. CDR3 length: 15 amino acids. Trimming cost V 5 bases and J 10 bases; bases outside gene matches: 6. Germline V gives CDR1 SGHTA, CDR2 FQGNSA. The CDR3 region has the DNA TGTGCCAGCAGCCGGACTAGCGGGGGGGCCGGCGAGCAGTTCTTC. It specifies CASSRTSGGAGEQFF.